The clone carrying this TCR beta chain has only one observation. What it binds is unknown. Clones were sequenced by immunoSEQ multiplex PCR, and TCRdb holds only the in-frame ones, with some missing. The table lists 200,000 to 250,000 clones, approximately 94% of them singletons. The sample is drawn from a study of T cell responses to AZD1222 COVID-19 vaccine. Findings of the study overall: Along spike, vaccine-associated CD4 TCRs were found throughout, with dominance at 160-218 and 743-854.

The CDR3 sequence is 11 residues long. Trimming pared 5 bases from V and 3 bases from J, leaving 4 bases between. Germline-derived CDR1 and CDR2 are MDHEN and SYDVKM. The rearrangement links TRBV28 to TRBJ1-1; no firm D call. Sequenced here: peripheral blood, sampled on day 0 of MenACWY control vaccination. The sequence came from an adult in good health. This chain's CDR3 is CASSEDTEAFF. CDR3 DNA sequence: TGTGCCAGCAGTGAGGACACTGAAGCTTTCTTT.